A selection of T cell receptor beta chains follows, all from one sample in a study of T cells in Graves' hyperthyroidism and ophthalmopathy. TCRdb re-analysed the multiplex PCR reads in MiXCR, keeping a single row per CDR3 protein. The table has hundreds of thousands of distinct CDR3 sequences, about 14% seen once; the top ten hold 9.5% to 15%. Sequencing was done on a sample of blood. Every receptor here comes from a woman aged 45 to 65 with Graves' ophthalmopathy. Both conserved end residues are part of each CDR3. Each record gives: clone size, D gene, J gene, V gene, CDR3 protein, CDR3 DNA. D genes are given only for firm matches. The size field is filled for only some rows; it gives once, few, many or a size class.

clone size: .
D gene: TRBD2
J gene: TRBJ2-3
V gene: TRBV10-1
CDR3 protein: CASSDNPRLAGGTDTQYF
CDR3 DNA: TGCGCCAGCAGTGATAATCCCCGACTAGCGGGAGGCACAGATACGCAGTATTTT

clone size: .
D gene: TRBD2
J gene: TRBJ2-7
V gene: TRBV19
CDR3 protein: CASSKLAGVRREQYF
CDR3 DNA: TGTGCCAGTAGTAAACTAGCGGGAGTAAGGAGGGAGCAGTACTTC

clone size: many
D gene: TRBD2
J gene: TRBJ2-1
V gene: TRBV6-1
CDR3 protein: CASSELAGGVGEQFF
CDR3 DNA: TGTGCCAGCAGTGAACTAGCGGGAGGGGTCGGTGAGCAGTTCTTC

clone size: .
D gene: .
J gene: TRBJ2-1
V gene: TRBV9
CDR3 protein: CASSVDSFGNEQFF
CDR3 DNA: TGTGCCAGCAGCGTAGACAGTTTTGGCAATGAGCAGTTCTTC

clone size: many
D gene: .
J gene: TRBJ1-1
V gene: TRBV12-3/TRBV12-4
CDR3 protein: CASSFRAGASEAFF
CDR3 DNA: TGTGCCAGCAGTTTTAGGGCCGGGGCTTCTGAAGCTTTCTTT

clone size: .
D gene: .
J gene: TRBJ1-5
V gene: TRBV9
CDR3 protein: CASSVDGLAMEPQHF
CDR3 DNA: TGTGCCAGCAGCGTAGATGGGCTCGCAATGGAACCCCAGCATTTT

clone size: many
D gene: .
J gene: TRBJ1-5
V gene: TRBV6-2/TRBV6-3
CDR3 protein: CASSYGLRTDPSQPQHF
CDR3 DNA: TGTGCCAGCAGTTATGGTTTAAGAACTGACCCCAGTCAGCCCCAGCATTTT

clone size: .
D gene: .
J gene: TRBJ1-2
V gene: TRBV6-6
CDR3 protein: CASSYTDNYGYTF
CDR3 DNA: TGTGCCAGCAGTTACACCGACAACTATGGCTACACCTTC

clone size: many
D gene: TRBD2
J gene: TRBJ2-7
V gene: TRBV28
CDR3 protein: CASSFTREGFYEQYF
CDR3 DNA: TGTGCCAGCAGTTTTACCCGGGAGGGCTTCTACGAGCAGTACTTC

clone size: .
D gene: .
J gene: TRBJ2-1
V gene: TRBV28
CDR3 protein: CASSFAWRGGQFF
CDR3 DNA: TGTGCCAGCAGTTTCGCCTGGCGGGGCGGGCAGTTCTTC

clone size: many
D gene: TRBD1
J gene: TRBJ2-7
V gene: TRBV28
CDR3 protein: CASSHDRGQPEPYF
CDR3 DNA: TGTGCCAGCAGCCACGACAGGGGGCAGCCTGAACCGTACTTC

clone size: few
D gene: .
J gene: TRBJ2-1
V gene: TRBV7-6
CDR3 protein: CASSLAPGYNEQLF
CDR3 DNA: TGTGCCAGCAGCTTAGCGCCAGGGTACAATGAGCAGCTCTTC

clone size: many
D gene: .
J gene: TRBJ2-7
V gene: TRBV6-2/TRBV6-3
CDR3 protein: CASSRFEEQYF
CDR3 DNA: TGTGCCAGCAGTCGATTCGAGGAGCAGTACTTC

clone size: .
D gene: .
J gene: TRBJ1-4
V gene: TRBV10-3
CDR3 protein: CAIGRGTNEKLFF
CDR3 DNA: TGTGCCATCGGGAGAGGAACTAATGAAAAACTGTTTTTT

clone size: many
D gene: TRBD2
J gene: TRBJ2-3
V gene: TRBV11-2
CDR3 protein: CASSIRLAGGPYTQYF
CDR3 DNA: TGTGCCAGCAGCATTAGACTAGCGGGAGGGCCTTATACGCAGTATTTT

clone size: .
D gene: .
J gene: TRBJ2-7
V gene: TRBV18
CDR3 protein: CASSPPTRGDYEQYF
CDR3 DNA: TGTGCCAGCTCACCACCCACTAGAGGGGACTACGAGCAGTACTTC

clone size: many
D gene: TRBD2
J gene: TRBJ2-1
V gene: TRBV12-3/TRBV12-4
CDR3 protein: CASSFLAGGSEQFF
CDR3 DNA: TGTGCCAGCAGTTTCTTAGCGGGAGGCTCTGAGCAGTTCTTC

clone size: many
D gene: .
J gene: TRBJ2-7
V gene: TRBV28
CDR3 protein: CASSPSQKFREIEQYF
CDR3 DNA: TGTGCCAGCAGTCCCAGCCAAAAATTCAGGGAGATCGAGCAGTACTTC

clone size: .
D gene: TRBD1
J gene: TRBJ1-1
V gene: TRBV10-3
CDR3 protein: CAISKQDRDSEAFF
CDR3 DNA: TGTGCCATCAGCAAACAAGACAGGGACTCTGAAGCTTTCTTT

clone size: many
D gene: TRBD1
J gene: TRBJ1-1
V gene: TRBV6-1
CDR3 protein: CASRHEGAANTEAFF
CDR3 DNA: TGTGCCAGCAGGCACGAGGGGGCAGCGAACACTGAAGCTTTCTTT

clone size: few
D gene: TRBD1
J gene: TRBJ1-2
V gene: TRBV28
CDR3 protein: CASRDRGAGYTF
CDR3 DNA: TGTGCCAGCCGGGACAGGGGAGCCGGCTACACCTTC

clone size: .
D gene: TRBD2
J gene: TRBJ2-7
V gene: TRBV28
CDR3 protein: CASSSRRLAGGSYEQYF
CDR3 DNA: TGTGCCAGCAGTTCAAGGCGATTAGCGGGAGGCTCCTACGAGCAGTACTTC

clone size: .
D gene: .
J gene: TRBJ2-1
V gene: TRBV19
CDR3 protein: CASTLGGPHNEQFF
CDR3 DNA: TGTGCCAGTACCCTTGGAGGGCCTCACAATGAGCAGTTCTTC

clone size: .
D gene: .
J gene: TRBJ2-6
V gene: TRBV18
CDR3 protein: CASSPHRLSSGANVLTF
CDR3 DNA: TGTGCCAGCTCACCACATAGACTTTCCTCTGGGGCCAACGTCCTGACTTTC

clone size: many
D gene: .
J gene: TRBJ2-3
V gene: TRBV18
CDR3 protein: CASSPGRETTDTQYF
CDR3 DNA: TGTGCCAGCTCACCTGGACGGGAGACCACAGATACGCAGTATTTT

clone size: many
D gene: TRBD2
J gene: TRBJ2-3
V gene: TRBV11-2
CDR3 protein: CASSLAGGSSDTQYF
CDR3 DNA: TGTGCCAGCAGCCTAGCGGGAGGGTCTTCAGATACGCAGTATTTT

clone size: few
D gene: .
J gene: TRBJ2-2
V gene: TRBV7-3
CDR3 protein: CASSLTGSGSPGELFF
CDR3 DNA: TGTGCCAGCAGCTTAACGGGTAGCGGATCACCCGGGGAGCTGTTTTTT

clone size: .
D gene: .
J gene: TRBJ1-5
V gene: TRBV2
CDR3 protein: CASRSQGWDNQPQHF
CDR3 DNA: TGTGCCAGCAGGAGCCAGGGCTGGGACAATCAGCCCCAGCATTTT

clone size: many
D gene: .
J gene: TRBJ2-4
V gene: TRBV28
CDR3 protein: CASSLMTGALAKNIQYF
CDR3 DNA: TGTGCCAGCAGTTTAATGACAGGTGCTCTAGCCAAAAACATTCAGTACTTC

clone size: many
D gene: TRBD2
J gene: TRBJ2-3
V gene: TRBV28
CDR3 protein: CASTPSGRALDTQYF
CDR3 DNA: TGTGCCAGCACCCCTAGCGGGAGGGCCCTGGATACGCAGTATTTT

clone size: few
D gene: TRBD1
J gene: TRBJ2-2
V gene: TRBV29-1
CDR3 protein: CSVDGTGFTGELFF
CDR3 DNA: TGCAGCGTTGATGGGACAGGGTTCACCGGGGAGCTGTTTTTT

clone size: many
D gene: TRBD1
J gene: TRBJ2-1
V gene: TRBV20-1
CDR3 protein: CSVVRGDRASYNEQFF
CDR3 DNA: TGCAGTGTAGTACGCGGGGACAGGGCTTCCTACAATGAGCAGTTCTTC

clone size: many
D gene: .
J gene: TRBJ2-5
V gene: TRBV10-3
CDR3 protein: CAISGSQETQYF
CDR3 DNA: TGTGCCATCAGTGGTAGCCAAGAGACCCAGTACTTC

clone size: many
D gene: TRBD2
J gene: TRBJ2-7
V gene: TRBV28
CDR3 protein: CASSSAGVWEQYF
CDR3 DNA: TGTGCCAGCAGTTCCGCGGGGGTTTGGGAGCAGTACTTC

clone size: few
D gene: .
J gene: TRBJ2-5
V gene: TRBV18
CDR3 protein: CANSPSLGTQYF
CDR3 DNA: TGTGCCAACTCACCAAGTCTCGGGACCCAGTACTTC

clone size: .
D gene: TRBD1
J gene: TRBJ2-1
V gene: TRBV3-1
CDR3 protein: CASSHSGQGINEQFF
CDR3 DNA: TGTGCCAGCAGCCACTCGGGACAGGGTATCAATGAGCAGTTCTTC

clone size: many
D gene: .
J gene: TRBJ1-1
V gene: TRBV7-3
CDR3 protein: CASSLTDITEAFF
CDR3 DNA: TGTGCCAGCAGCCTAACGGATATAACTGAAGCTTTCTTT

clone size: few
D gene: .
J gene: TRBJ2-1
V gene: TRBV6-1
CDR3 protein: CASRLRSASSYNEQFF
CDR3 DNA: TGTGCCAGCAGACTCCGTAGCGCCAGCTCCTACAATGAGCAGTTCTTC

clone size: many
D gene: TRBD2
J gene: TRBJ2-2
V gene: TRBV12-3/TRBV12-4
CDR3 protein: CASSPWTSGSGEDTGELFF
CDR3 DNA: TGTGCCAGCAGTCCATGGACTAGCGGGAGTGGGGAGGACACCGGGGAGCTGTTTTTT

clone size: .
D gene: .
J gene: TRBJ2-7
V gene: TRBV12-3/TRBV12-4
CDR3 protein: CASRGEGAREQYF
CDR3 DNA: TGTGCCAGCAGAGGGGAGGGGGCGAGGGAGCAGTACTTC

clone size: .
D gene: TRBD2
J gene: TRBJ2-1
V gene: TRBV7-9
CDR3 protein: CASSPTLAEREDEQFF
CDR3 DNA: TGTGCCAGCAGCCCAACCCTAGCGGAGCGGGAGGATGAGCAGTTCTTC

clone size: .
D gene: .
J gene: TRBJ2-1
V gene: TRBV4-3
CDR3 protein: CASSQDFGLNEQFF
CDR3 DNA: TGCGCCAGCAGCCAAGATTTCGGATTAAATGAGCAGTTCTTC

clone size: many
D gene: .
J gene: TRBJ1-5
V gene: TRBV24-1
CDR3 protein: CATSEGRRNQPQHF
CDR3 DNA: TGTGCCACCAGTGAGGGACGGCGCAATCAGCCCCAGCATTTT

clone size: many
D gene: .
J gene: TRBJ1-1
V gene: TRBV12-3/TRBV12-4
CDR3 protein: CASSFFIGLNTEAFF
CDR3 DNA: TGTGCCAGCAGTTTTTTTATTGGTTTGAACACTGAAGCTTTCTTT

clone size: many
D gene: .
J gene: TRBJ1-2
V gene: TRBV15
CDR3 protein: CATSRPDAGRGYTF
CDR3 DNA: TGTGCCACCAGCAGACCTGACGCGGGTCGGGGCTACACCTTC

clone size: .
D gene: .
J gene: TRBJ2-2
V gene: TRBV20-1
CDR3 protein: CSARAGVNTGELFF
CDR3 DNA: TGCAGTGCTAGAGCGGGGGTGAACACCGGGGAGCTGTTTTTT

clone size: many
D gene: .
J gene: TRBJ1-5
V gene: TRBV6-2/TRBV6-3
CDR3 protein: CASGVNQPQHF
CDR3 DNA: TGTGCCAGCGGGGTCAATCAGCCCCAGCATTTT

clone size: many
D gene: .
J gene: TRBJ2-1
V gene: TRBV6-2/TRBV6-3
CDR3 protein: CASSYSGPGSHYNEQFF
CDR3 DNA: TGTGCCAGCAGTTACTCGGGGCCGGGAAGTCATTACAATGAGCAGTTCTTC

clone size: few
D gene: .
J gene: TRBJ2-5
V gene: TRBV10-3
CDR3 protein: CAIQSRVEETQYF
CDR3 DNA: TGTGCCATCCAATCACGCGTCGAAGAGACCCAGTACTTC

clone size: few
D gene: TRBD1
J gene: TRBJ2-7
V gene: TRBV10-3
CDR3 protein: CAISVGTGIVHEQYF
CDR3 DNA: TGTGCCATCAGTGTTGGGACAGGGATCGTTCACGAGCAGTACTTC

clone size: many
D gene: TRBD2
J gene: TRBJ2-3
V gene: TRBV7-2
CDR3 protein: CASSFVIGTRRVDTQYF
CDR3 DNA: TGTGCCAGCAGCTTCGTCATCGGGACTAGGCGTGTGGATACGCAGTATTTT

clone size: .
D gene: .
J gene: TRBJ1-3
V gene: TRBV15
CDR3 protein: CATSRDYRGPVLLNTIYF
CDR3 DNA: TGTGCCACCAGCAGAGATTATAGGGGCCCGGTCCTTTTGAACACCATATATTTT

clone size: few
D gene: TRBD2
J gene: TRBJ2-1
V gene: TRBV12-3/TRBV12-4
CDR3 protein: CASSLIAGNEQFF
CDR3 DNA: TGTGCCAGCAGTTTAATAGCGGGAAACGAGCAGTTCTTC

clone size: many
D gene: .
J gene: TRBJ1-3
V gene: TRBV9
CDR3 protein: CASSVAASGNTIYF
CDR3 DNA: TGTGCCAGCAGCGTAGCAGCGTCTGGAAACACCATATATTTT

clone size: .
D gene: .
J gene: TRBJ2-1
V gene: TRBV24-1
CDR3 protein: CATSDFFGAGRNNEQFF
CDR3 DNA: TGTGCCACCAGTGATTTTTTTGGGGCGGGACGGAACAATGAGCAGTTCTTC

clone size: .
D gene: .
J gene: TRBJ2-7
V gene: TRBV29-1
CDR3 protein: CSVEEVYEQYF
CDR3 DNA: TGCAGCGTTGAAGAGGTCTACGAGCAGTACTTC

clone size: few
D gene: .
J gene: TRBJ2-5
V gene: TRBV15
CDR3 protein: CATSRAPQVRETQYF
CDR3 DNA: TGTGCCACCAGCAGAGCGCCACAAGTCCGGGAGACCCAGTACTTC

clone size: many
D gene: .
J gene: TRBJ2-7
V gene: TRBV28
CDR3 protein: CASSLGMRGEQYF
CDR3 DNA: TGTGCCAGCAGTTTAGGAATGAGGGGCGAGCAGTACTTC

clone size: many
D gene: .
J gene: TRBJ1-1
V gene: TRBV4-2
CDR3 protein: CASSQAGLLGTEAFF
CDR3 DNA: TGTGCCAGCAGCCAAGCGGGCCTATTGGGCACTGAAGCTTTCTTT

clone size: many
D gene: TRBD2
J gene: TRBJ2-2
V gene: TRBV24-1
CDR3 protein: CATSDGLAGVFTGELFF
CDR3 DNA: TGTGCCACCAGTGATGGTCTAGCGGGAGTATTTACCGGGGAGCTGTTTTTT